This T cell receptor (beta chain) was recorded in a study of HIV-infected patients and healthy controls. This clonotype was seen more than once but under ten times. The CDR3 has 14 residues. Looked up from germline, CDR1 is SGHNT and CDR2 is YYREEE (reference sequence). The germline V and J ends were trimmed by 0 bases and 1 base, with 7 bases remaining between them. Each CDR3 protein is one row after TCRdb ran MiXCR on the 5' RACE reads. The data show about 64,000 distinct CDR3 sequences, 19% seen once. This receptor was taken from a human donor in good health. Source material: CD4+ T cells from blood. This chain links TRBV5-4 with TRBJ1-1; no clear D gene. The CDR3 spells CASSLEHTNTEAFF. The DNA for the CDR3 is TGTGCCAGCAGCTTGGAACATACGAACACTGAAGCTTTCTTT.